What follows describes a single TCR beta chain. The entry originates in a study of cytomegalovirus exposure and HLA in healthy donors. The PCR made use of 60 Vbeta and 13 Jbeta primers. Some clones are missing from TCRdb's copy, which holds only in-frame ones; the method was immunoSEQ multiplex PCR. The sample includes some 190,000 clones, around 83% seen only once; the top ten take approximately 0.99%. Losses at the gene ends were 4 bases for V and 4 bases for J; bases not matched to a gene: 10. This CDR3 is built from 16 residues. Germline V CDR1 and CDR2: SGHRS, YFSETQ. The sequencing sample was made of PBMCs. V is TRBV5-1 and J is TRBJ1-2; 10 nucleotides line up with TRBD1. The sequence was collected from a woman between 40 and 55 years old in good health and CMV-seronegative. The CDR3, as DNA: TGCGCCAGCAGCAAGCGACAGGGGGCGACATCCTATGGCTACACCTTC. It codes for CASSKRQGATSYGYTF.